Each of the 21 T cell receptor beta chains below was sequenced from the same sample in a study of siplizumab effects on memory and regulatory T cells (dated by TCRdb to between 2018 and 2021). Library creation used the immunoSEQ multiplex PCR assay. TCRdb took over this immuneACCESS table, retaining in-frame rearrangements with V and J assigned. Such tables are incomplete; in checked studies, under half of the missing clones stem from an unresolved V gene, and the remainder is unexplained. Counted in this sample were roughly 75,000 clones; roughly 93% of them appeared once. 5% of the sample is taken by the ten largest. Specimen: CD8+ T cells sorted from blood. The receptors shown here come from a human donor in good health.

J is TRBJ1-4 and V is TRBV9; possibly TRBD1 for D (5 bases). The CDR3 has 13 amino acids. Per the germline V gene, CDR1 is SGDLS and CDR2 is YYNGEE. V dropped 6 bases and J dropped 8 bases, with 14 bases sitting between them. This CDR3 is CASNPPGGEKLFF. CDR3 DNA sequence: TGTGCCAGCAACCCCCCGGGGGGGGAAAAACTGTTTTTT. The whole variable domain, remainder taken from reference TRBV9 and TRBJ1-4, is DSGVTQTPKHLITATGQRVTLRCSPRSGDLSVYWYQQSLDQGLQFLIQYYNGEERAKGNILERFSAQQFPDLHSELNLSSLELGDSALYFCASNPPGGEKLFFGSGTQLSVL.

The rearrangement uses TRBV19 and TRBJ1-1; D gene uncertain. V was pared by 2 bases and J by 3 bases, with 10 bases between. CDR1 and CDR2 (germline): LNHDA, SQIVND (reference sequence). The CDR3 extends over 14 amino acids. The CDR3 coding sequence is TGTGCCAGTAGTATAAGCTCCGGGGACACTGAAGCTTTCTTT. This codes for CASSISSGDTEAFF.

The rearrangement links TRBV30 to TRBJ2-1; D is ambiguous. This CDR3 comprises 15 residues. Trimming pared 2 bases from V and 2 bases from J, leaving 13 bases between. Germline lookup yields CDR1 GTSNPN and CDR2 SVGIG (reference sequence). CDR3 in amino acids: CAWSRDGQPYNEQFF. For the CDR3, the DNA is TGTGCCTGGAGTAGAGACGGGCAACCCTACAATGAGCAGTTCTTC.

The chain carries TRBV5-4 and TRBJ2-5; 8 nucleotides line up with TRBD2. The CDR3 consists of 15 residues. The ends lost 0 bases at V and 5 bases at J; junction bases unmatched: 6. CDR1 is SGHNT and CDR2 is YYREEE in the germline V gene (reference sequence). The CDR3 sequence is CASSLGPSGLETQYF. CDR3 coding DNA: TGTGCCAGCAGCTTGGGTCCTAGCGGGCTTGAGACCCAGTACTTC.

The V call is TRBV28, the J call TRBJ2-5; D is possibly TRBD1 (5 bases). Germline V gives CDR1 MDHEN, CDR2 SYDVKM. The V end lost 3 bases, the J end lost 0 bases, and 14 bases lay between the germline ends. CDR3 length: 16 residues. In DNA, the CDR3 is TGTGCCAGCAGTTTGGTCACCAGGACAAACCAAGAGACCCAGTACTTC. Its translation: CASSLVTRTNQETQYF.

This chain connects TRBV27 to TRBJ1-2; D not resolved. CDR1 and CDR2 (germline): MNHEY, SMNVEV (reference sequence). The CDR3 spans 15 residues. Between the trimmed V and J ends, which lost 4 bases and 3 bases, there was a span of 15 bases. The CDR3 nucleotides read TGTGCCAGCAGTTCATTAGACGGCTTCCACTATGGCTACACCTTC. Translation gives CASSSLDGFHYGYTF.

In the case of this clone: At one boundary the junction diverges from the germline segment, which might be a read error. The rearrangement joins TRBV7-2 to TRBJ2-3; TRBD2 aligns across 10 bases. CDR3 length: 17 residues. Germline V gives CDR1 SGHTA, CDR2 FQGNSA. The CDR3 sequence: CARSLGGSGGGTDTQYF. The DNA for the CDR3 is TGTGCCCGCAGCTTAGGGGGCAGCGGGGGGGGCACAGATACGCAGTATTTT. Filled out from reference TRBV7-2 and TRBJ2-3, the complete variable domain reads GAGVSQSPSNKVTEKGKDVELRCDPISGHTALYWYRQSLGQGLEFLIYFQGNSAPDKSGLPSDRFSAERTGGSVSTLTIQRTQQEDSAVYLCARSLGGSGGGTDTQYFGPGTRLTVL.

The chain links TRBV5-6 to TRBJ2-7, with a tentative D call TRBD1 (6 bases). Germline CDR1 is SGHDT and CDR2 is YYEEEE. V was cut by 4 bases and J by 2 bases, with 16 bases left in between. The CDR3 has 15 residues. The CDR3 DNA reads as TGTGCCAGCAGCCCTGTTACAGGGCTAACCTACGAGCAGTACTTC. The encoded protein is CASSPVTGLTYEQYF.

This CDR3 is CASSVEGSGAPGDTQYF. CDR3 sequence (DNA): TGTGCCAGCAGCGTAGAAGGTAGCGGGGCCCCAGGGGATACGCAGTATTTT. The chain couples TRBV9 to TRBJ2-3; 8 bases are shared with TRBD2. J lost 6 bases, V lost 0 bases, and 12 bases had no gene match. The germline V gene has CDR1 SGDLS and CDR2 YYNGEE. This CDR3 comprises 17 residues.

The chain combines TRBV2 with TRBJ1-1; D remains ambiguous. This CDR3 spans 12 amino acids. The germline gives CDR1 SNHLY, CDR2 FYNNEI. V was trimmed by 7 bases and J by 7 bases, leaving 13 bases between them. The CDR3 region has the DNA TGTGCCAGCACTGCGGAAAACGGTGAAGCTTTCTTT. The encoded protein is CASTAENGEAFF.

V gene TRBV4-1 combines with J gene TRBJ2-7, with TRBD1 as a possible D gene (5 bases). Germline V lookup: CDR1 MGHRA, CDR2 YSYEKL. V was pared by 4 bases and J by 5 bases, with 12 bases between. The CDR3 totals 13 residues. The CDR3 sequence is CASSPQTEHEQYF. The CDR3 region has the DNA TGCGCCAGCAGCCCTCAGACAGAACACGAGCAGTACTTC.

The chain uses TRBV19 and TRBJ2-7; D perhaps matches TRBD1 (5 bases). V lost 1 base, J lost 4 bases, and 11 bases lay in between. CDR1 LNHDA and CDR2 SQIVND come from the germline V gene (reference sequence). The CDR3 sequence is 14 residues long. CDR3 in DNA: TGTGCCAGTAGTATAGGGGCCAGGGTTTACGAGCAGTACTTC. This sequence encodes CASSIGARVYEQYF.

The chain's CDR3 is CASSLLEETQYF. The CDR3 DNA reads TGTGCCAGCAGCCTTCTGGAGGAGACCCAGTACTTC. The chain couples TRBV7-9 to TRBJ2-5; no clear D. Germline loops: CDR1 SEHNR, CDR2 FQNEAQ (reference sequence). Trimming pared 5 bases from V and 5 bases from J, leaving 9 bases between. The CDR3 has 12 amino acids.

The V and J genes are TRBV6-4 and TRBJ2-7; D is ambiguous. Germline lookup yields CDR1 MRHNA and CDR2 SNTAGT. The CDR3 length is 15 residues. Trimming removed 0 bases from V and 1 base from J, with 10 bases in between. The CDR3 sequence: CASSDSGENSYEQYF. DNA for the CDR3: TGTGCCAGCAGTGACTCAGGCGAGAATTCCTACGAGCAGTACTTC.

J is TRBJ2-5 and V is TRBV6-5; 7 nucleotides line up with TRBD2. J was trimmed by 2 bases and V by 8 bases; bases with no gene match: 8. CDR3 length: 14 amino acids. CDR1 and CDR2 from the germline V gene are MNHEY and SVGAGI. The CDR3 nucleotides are TGTGCCAGCGGAGGACTAGGAGGTCAAGAGACCCAGTACTTC. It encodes CASGGLGGQETQYF.

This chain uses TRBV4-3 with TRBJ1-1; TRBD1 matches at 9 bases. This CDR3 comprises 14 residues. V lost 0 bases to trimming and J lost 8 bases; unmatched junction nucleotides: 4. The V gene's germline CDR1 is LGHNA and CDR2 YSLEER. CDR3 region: CASSQDLGTGEAFF. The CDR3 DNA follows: TGCGCCAGCAGCCAAGATCTCGGGACAGGGGAAGCTTTCTTT.

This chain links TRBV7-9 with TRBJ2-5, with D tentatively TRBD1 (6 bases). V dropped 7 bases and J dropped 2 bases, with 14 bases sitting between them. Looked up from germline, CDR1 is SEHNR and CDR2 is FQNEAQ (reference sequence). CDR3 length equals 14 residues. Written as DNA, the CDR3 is TGTGCCAGCAACTTTTTCGACAGGCAAGAGACCCAGTACTTC. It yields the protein CASNFFDRQETQYF.

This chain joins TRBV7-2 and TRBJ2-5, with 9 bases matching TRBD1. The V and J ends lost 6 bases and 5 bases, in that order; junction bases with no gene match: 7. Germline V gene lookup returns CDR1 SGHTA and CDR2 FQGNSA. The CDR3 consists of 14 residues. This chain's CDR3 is CASSQGQGFETQYF. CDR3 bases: TGTGCCAGCAGTCAGGGACAGGGATTCGAGACCCAGTACTTC. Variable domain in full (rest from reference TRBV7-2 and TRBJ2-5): GAGVSQSPSNKVTEKGKDVELRCDPISGHTALYWYRQSLGQGLEFLIYFQGNSAPDKSGLPSDRFSAERTGGSVSTLTIQRTQQEDSAVYLCASSQGQGFETQYFGPGTRLLVL.

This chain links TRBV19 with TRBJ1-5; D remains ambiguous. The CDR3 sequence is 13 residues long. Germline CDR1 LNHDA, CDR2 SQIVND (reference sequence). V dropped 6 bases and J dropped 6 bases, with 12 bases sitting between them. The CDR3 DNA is TGTGCCAGTAGCCCGGGCGGGTTTCAGCCCCAGCATTTT. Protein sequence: CASSPGGFQPQHF. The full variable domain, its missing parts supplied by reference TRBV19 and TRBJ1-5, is DGGITQSPKYLFRKEGQNVTLSCEQNLNHDAMYWYRQDPGQGLRLIYYSQIVNDFQKGDIAEGYSVSREKKESFPLTVTSAQKNPTAFYLCASSPGGFQPQHFGDGTRLSIL.

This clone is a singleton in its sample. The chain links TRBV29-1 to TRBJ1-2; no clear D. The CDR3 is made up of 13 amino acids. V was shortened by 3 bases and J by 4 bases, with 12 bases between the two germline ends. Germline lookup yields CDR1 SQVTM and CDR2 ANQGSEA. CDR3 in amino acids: CSVENSWAYGYTF. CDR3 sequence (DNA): TGCAGCGTTGAGAACTCCTGGGCCTATGGCTACACCTTC.

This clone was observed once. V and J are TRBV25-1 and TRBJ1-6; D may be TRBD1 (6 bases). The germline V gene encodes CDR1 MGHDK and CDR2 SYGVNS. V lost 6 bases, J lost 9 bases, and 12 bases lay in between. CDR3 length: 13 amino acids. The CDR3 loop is CASSEGVTSPLHF. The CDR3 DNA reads TGTGCCAGCAGCGAGGGGGTAACTTCACCCCTCCACTTT.